The 15 T cell receptor beta chains reported below all come from one sample, sequenced in a study of radiotherapy plus CTLA-4 blockade in lung cancer. The data were produced by immunoSEQ multiplex PCR, yet TCRdb's version contains in-frame clones alone and is incomplete. This table holds over 80,000 clones, 83% found once. Sequencing used peripheral blood, obtained from a patient treated with radiotherapy plus ipilimumab. The source is a human donor with non-small cell lung cancer who had stable disease on radiotherapy plus ipilimumab.

Only a few counts were recorded for this clone. The V gene is TRBV21-1, the J gene TRBJ2-7. TRBV21-1 is classified as a pseudogene. The CDR3 spans 13 residues. CDR3 loop: CASSRVGVTGQYF. In DNA form, the CDR3 reads TGTGCCAGCAGCAGGGTGGGGGTAACAGGGCAGTACTTC.

CDR3 in amino acids: CASSRAGAGVEQYF. The CDR3, as DNA: TGTGCCAGCAGCAGAGCGGGAGCTGGGGTCGAGCAGTACTTC. The chain recombines TRBV6-5 with TRBJ2-7; 8 nucleotides agree with TRBD2. V trimming: 6 bases; J trimming: 6 bases; junction bases outside the gene matches: 10. The CDR3 loop spans 14 amino acids. Germline assignment: CDR1 MNHEY and CDR2 SVGAGI.

This clone was seen only once. The rearrangement uses TRBV18 and TRBJ1-1, with D hard to call. CDR1 and CDR2 (germline): KGHSH, LQKENI. This CDR3 has 15 amino acids. The ends were cut back, 0 bases at V and 1 base at J, with 9 bases in the middle. DNA for the CDR3: TGTGCCAGCTCACCACCTGGACTGAGGAACACTGAAGCTTTCTTT. As protein: CASSPPGLRNTEAFF.

The chain has TRBV27 and TRBJ2-4; TRBD2 matches 15 bases. CDR1 is MNHEY, CDR2 SMNVEV, per germline (reference sequence). CDR3 length equals 16 residues. The V segment lost 5 bases and the J segment 9 bases; nucleotides outside the gene matches: 8. The chain's CDR3 is CASSKGLAGGPGIQYF. The CDR3 DNA follows: TGTGCCAGCAGTAAAGGACTAGCGGGAGGGCCTGGCATTCAGTACTTC.

V is TRBV28 and J is TRBJ2-7; D remains unclear. Trimming cost V 5 bases and J 1 base, with 18 bases left between them. The CDR3 runs 16 residues. Germline assignment: CDR1 MDHEN and CDR2 SYDVKM. This CDR3 reads CASSLNLATLSYEQYF. The CDR3 DNA is TGTGCCAGCAGTCTTAACTTGGCTACCCTGTCCTACGAGCAGTACTTC.

The chain couples TRBV5-4 to TRBJ2-7; TRBD1 matches 10 bases. The germline CDR1 and CDR2 sequences are SGHNT and YYREEE (reference sequence). CDR3 length: 14 residues. V was pared by 5 bases and J by 5 bases, with 7 bases of the junction left unmatched. The CDR3 sequence is CASRMDRGTNEQYF. In DNA form, the CDR3 reads TGTGCCAGCAGGATGGACAGGGGGACTAACGAGCAGTACTTC.

The chain couples TRBV5-6 to TRBJ2-7, with TRBD1 identical over 7 bases. Germline V gene lookup returns CDR1 SGHDT and CDR2 YYEEEE. V was pared by 5 bases and J by 4 bases, with 3 bases of the junction left unmatched. CDR3 length: 12 amino acids. CDR3 in amino acids: CASSTGVYEQYF. CDR3 nucleotide sequence: TGTGCCAGCAGTACAGGGGTTTACGAGCAGTACTTC.

V usage is TRBV29-1 and J usage is TRBJ2-7; 12 nucleotides align to TRBD2. After removal of 5 bases from V and 0 bases from J, the junction contained 2 bases not matched to a gene. CDR1 SQVTM and CDR2 ANQGSEA come from the germline V gene. The CDR3 is made up of 14 amino acids. The CDR3 nucleotides read TGCAGCGTTAGGACTAGCGGGACCTCCTACGAGCAGTACTTC. Translation: CSVRTSGTSYEQYF.

V usage is TRBV7-2 and J usage is TRBJ2-5; unclear D gene. The length of the CDR3 is 15 residues. The germline V and J ends were trimmed by 2 bases and 2 bases, with 12 bases remaining between them. Germline V CDR1 and CDR2: SGHTA, FQGNSA. CDR3 loop: CASSLRISPQETQYF. The CDR3 DNA is TGTGCCAGCAGCTTAAGAATATCCCCGCAAGAGACCCAGTACTTC.

This sequence joins TRBV30 and TRBJ1-6; D might be TRBD1 (5 bases). Germline V CDR1 and CDR2: GTSNPN, SVGIG (reference sequence). V was clipped by 1 base and J by 6 bases, with 13 bases between them. This CDR3 is built from 15 residues. The CDR3, as DNA: TGTGCCTGGAGTGGGGCCTTGGGGGGTAATTCACCCCTCCACTTT. Translation gives CAWSGALGGNSPLHF.

This clone was counted a few times. The chain carries TRBV7-9 and TRBJ1-4; 9 positions match TRBD1. This CDR3 spans 15 amino acids. Germline trimming cut 5 bases from V and 6 bases from J; bases unmatched to any gene: 7. Germline V gives CDR1 SEHNR, CDR2 FQNEAQ (reference sequence). CDR3 nucleotide sequence: TGTGCCAGCAGCCTCGGGGACAGGGAATATGAAAAACTGTTTTTT. Translated, it gives CASSLGDREYEKLFF.

The V and J genes are TRBV7-2 and TRBJ1-1; D not resolved. Trimming stripped 0 bases from V and 1 base from J, with 6 bases between. The CDR3 runs to 14 residues. Germline CDR1 and CDR2: SGHTA and FQGNSA. CDR3 nucleotide sequence: TGTGCCAGCAGCTTAGCGGGGTCGAACACTGAAGCTTTCTTT. It is translated as CASSLAGSNTEAFF.

The CDR3 here is CASSPTGGLTEAFF. The CDR3 bases are TGTGCCAGCTCACCGACAGGGGGCCTTACTGAAGCTTTCTTT. This sequence joins TRBV18 and TRBJ1-1, with TRBD1 matching over 10 bases. Germline V lookup: CDR1 KGHSH, CDR2 LQKENI. CDR3 size: 14 residues. The junction had 3 bases not matched to a gene; V was cut back by 3 bases and J by 5 bases.

The chain combines TRBV19 with TRBJ2-1; 9 bases align to TRBD2. Germline trimming cut 2 bases from V and 4 bases from J; bases unmatched to any gene: 9. CDR1 and CDR2 (germline): LNHDA, SQIVND (reference sequence). The CDR3 contains 17 residues. CDR3 amino acids: CASSIRLAGWDYNEQFF. For the CDR3, the DNA is TGTGCCAGTAGTATACGGCTAGCGGGATGGGATTACAATGAGCAGTTCTTC.

V gene TRBV7-9 combines with J gene TRBJ2-7, with TRBD1 identical over 7 bases. The CDR3 is 15 amino acids. CDR1 and CDR2 (germline): SEHNR, FQNEAQ (reference sequence). Germline trimming cut 1 base from V and 4 bases from J; bases unmatched to any gene: 7. The CDR3 DNA reads as TGTGCCAGCAGCTTAGGAGACAGGGTGAAATACGAGCAGTACTTC. Translating it yields CASSLGDRVKYEQYF.